This TCR beta chain was sequenced in a study of PD-L1 blockade in urothelial cancer. Findings and limits, study-wide: Below-median pretreatment blood TCR clonality predicted better survival.

In germline, CDR1 is SEHNR, CDR2 FQNEAQ (reference sequence). This CDR3 is built from 11 residues. V lost 3 bases to trimming and J lost 14 bases, with 11 bases between them. As concerns this clone: Its antigen is not identified.

Time point meaning: peripheral blood 6 weeks after treatment start. What went into each PCR as a spike was synthetic TCR analog templates. Sequencing was performed with immunoSEQ multiplex PCR; in TCRdb, only in-frame clones are kept and a portion is missing. The sample records around 33,000 clones, roughly 87% being singletons. The chain has TRBV7-9 and TRBJ2-1; D is undetermined. The sequencing here drew on PBMCs, taken around atezolizumab (anti-PD-L1) treatment. This TCR was recovered from an elderly man with urothelial cancer. CDR3 in amino acids: CASSFEDWEFF. The CDR3 nucleotides read TGTGCCAGCAGCTTCGAGGATTGGGAGTTCTTC.